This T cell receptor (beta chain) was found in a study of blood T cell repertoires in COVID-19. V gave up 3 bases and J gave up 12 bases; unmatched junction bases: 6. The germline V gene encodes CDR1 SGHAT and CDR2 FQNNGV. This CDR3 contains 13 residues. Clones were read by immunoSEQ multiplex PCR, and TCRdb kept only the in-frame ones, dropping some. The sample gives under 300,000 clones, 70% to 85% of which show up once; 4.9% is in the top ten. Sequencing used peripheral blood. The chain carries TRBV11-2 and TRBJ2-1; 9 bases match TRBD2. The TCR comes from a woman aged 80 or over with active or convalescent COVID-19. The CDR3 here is CASSLGGGVRQFF. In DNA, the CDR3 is TGTGCCAGCAGCTTGGGCGGGGGGGTTCGGCAGTTCTTC.